In its sample, the clone carrying this T cell receptor (beta chain) was seen many times. No antigen is known for it. This sample is part of a study of human T cells and chemical hapten exposure. The study used a library that attached unique molecular identifiers to individual cDNA molecules. TCRdb ran MiXCR on the RACE reads and lists one entry per CDR3 protein. The table has about 96,000 distinct CDR3 sequences, roughly a tenth seen once. Time point noted: patch test 2, 6 weeks after DPC sensitization. Treatment noted: therapeutic diphenylcyclopropenone sensitization with weekly scalp DPC. Suited to DPC and affected by alopecia, the donors ranged from 18 to 70 years old. The CDR3 sequence is 14 residues long. Germline V lookup: CDR1 SGHAT, CDR2 FQNNGV. Trimming removed 7 bases from V and 0 bases from J; junction bases left unmatched: 5. Study-wide results and caveats: Controls had significantly fewer large CDR3 similarity clusters than were formed by expanded TCRs.

The sequence was collected from a woman between 40 and 50 years old with alopecia areata. Some clones in this sample may be carry-over from other donors' samples. Sequenced material: whole blood, taken in connection with sensitization to the hapten diphenylcyclopropenone (DPC). V is TRBV11-2 and J is TRBJ1-2, with 7 bases fitting TRBD1. The CDR3 sequence: CASNQQGTNYGYTF. The CDR3 DNA is TGTGCCAGCAACCAACAGGGGACTAACTATGGCTACACCTTC.